Each of the 20 T cell receptor beta chains below was sequenced from the same sample in a study of OX40 agonist ivuxolimab in advanced cancers. The repertoire was sequenced with immunoSEQ multiplex PCR; TCRdb's copy has only in-frame clones and lacks some. The sample records roughly 100,000 clones, roughly nine tenths being singletons. Specimen: CD4+ or CD8+ T cells sorted from blood, collected in a trial of the OX40 agonist ivuxolimab. Receptors originate from an adult with an advanced solid tumor such as melanoma, head and neck, liver or kidney cancer.

The chain carries TRBV11-2 and TRBJ1-6; TRBD1 aligns across 10 bases. Germline V gives CDR1 SGHAT, CDR2 FQNNGV. With 5 bases clipped from V and 5 bases from J, the junction kept 6 bases outside the gene matches. The CDR3 spans 16 residues. The CDR3 loop reads CASSQGTGADNSPLHF. The CDR3 nucleotides read TGTGCCAGCAGCCAAGGGACAGGGGCGGATAATTCACCCCTCCACTTT.

This rearrangement joins TRBV4-2 to TRBJ2-2; a possible D gene is TRBD2 (6 bases). The CDR3 contains 15 residues. The germline V gene encodes CDR1 LGHNA and CDR2 YNFKEQ. Trimming stripped 3 bases from V and 7 bases from J, with 15 bases between. The CDR3 region is CASSQLGEEGGELFF. The DNA for the CDR3 is TGTGCCAGCAGCCAGCTCGGGGAGGAGGGCGGGGAGCTGTTTTTT.

The chain has TRBV18 and TRBJ1-1, with unresolved D. There are 14 residues in the CDR3. V was shortened by 5 bases and J by 1 base, with 11 bases between the two germline ends. CDR1 and CDR2 from the germline V gene are KGHSH and LQKENI. The chain's CDR3 is CASSAATPNTEAFF. CDR3 nucleotide sequence: TGTGCCAGCTCAGCGGCAACTCCGAACACTGAAGCTTTCTTT.

The V and J genes are TRBV4-2 and TRBJ2-1; 7 bases fit TRBD1. Germline-derived CDR1 and CDR2 are LGHNA and YNFKEQ. The CDR3 loop spans 15 amino acids. Unmatched junction bases numbered 5, after V lost 1 base and J lost 5 bases. The CDR3 spells CASSQGGTEDNEQFF. In DNA, the CDR3 is TGTGCCAGCAGCCAAGGAGGGACAGAGGACAATGAGCAGTTCTTC.

The rearrangement joins TRBV29-1 to TRBJ1-5; possibly TRBD1 for D (5 bases). V shed 0 bases and J shed 6 bases, with 12 bases lying between them. The V gene's germline CDR1 is SQVTM and CDR2 ANQGSEA. CDR3 length: 14 residues. This chain's CDR3 is CSVEDLLGRQPQHF. The CDR3 bases are TGCAGCGTTGAAGATCTTTTGGGGCGTCAGCCCCAGCATTTT. The full variable domain, completed using reference TRBV29-1 and TRBJ1-5, is SAVISQKPSRDICQRGTSLTIQCQVDSQVTMMFWYRQQPGQSLTLIATANQGSEATYESGFVIDKFPISRPNLTFSTLTVSNMSPEDSSIYLCSVEDLLGRQPQHFGDGTRLSIL.

The J gene is TRBJ1-5, the V gene TRBV18; 10 positions agree with TRBD1. The CDR3 covers 16 residues. Germline CDR1 KGHSH, CDR2 LQKENI. J gave up 3 bases and V 3 bases, and 5 bases lay outside the gene matches. The CDR3 reads CASSPGTGAPNQPQHF. The DNA of the CDR3 is TGTGCCAGCTCACCCGGGACAGGGGCCCCCAATCAGCCCCAGCATTTT.

This chain links TRBV6-1 with TRBJ1-1, with TRBD1 as a possible D gene (5 bases). V was shortened by 4 bases and J by 0 bases, with 12 bases between the two germline ends. This CDR3 region has 15 residues. The germline V gene encodes CDR1 MNHNS and CDR2 SASEGT. The CDR3 reads CASSGPGRMNTEAFF. The CDR3 DNA follows: TGTGCCAGCAGTGGGCCGGGGCGCATGAACACTGAAGCTTTCTTT.

The chain uses TRBV6-1 and TRBJ1-3; D is ambiguous. The germline V and J ends were trimmed by 3 bases and 11 bases, with 29 bases remaining between them. Germline V CDR1 and CDR2: MNHNS, SASEGT. This CDR3 is built from 18 residues. This chain's CDR3 is CASSELVGHEDPKRPIYF. The CDR3 region has the DNA TGTGCCAGCAGTGAGTTGGTTGGGCACGAGGACCCAAAACGTCCCATATATTTT.

The CDR3 DNA follows: TGTGCCAGCATTTCGGAGGGGAATCAGCCCCAGCATTTT. The encoded protein is CASISEGNQPQHF. J is TRBJ1-5 and V is TRBV6-6; possible D gene TRBD1, 5 bases. CDR1 and CDR2 (germline): MNHNY, SVGAGI (reference sequence). This CDR3 contains 13 residues. V was shortened by 7 bases and J by 4 bases, with 11 bases between the two germline ends.

The J gene is TRBJ2-2, the V gene TRBV7-9; D perhaps matches TRBD2 (6 bases). Trimming stripped 8 bases from V and 3 bases from J, with 10 bases between. CDR1 SEHNR and CDR2 FQNEAQ come from the germline V gene (reference sequence). CDR3 length: 13 amino acids. The DNA for the CDR3 is TGTGCCAGCGGATGGGGGGACACCGGGGAGCTGTTTTTT. This sequence encodes CASGWGDTGELFF.

This clone occurred a few times. V and J are TRBV30 and TRBJ1-5; a weak D match, TRBD1 (6 bases). Trimming removed 1 base at V and 6 bases at J, with 7 bases between. Germline lookup yields CDR1 GTSNPN and CDR2 SVGIG (reference sequence). This CDR3 comprises 12 residues. The CDR3 sequence is CAWSGGAQPQHF. The CDR3 DNA follows: TGTGCCTGGAGTGGGGGGGCTCAGCCCCAGCATTTT.

V gene TRBV23-1 combines with J gene TRBJ2-7, with a possible D match to TRBD1 (5 bases). TRBV23-1 is an open reading frame, and its role is uncertain. V shed 4 bases and J shed 5 bases, with 24 bases lying between them. The length of the CDR3 is 17 residues. This CDR3 reads CASSPSMADMEGHEQYF. The CDR3 DNA sequence: TGCGCCAGCAGTCCGAGTATGGCGGACATGGAAGGACACGAGCAGTACTTC.

In DNA form, the CDR3 reads TGTGCCAGCAGCGTAGAAGACAGGGGGCGAGGCTATGGCTACACCTTC. It codes for CASSVEDRGRGYGYTF. The chain has TRBV9 and TRBJ1-2; TRBD1 matches 10 bases. The germline gives CDR1 SGDLS, CDR2 YYNGEE. Losses at the gene ends were 0 bases for V and 4 bases for J; bases not matched to a gene: 6. The CDR3 has 16 residues.

This clone was picked up one time. The chain is built from TRBV7-9 and TRBJ1-1, with a weak D call TRBD1 (5 bases). Deletions cut 6 bases from V and 5 bases from J, with 16 bases between. Germline CDR1 SEHNR, CDR2 FQNEAQ (reference sequence). This CDR3 is 14 amino acids long. The CDR3 DNA sequence: TGTGCCAGCAGGGAGATCGGGGGTGCGACTGAAGCTTTCTTT. Amino acid sequence: CASREIGGATEAFF.

The gene calls are TRBV10-3 and TRBJ2-7; 9 nucleotides line up with TRBD2. Germline trimming cut 6 bases from V and 2 bases from J; bases unmatched to any gene: 2. CDR3 length: 13 residues. Germline V lookup: CDR1 ENHRY, CDR2 SYGVKD. The CDR3: CAIRIAGAYEQYF. The CDR3 DNA reads TGTGCCATCAGAATAGCGGGAGCCTACGAGCAGTACTTC.

This clone is a singleton in its sample. This chain uses TRBV10-2 with TRBJ2-7; D perhaps matches TRBD1 (6 bases). This CDR3 region has 12 residues. V lost 8 bases and J 3 bases, leaving 11 bases between the germline ends. Germline-derived CDR1 and CDR2 are WSHSY and SAAADI. CDR3 residues: CASLMTGYEQYF. DNA for the CDR3: TGCGCCAGCCTTATGACAGGCTACGAGCAGTACTTC.

The chain joins TRBV5-1 to TRBJ2-3; possibly TRBD1 for D (5 bases). The CDR3 is made up of 14 amino acids. The V end was cut by 6 bases, the J end by 6 bases, with 17 bases between. Germline assignment: CDR1 SGHRS and CDR2 YFSETQ. CDR3 in amino acids: CASIEGRAGDTQYF. CDR3 DNA sequence: TGCGCCAGCATTGAAGGCAGGGCTGGCGATACGCAGTATTTT.

This clone was recorded only once. The V gene is TRBV2, the J gene TRBJ2-7, with 8 bases fitting TRBD1. CDR1 and CDR2 (germline): SNHLY, FYNNEI. V was pared by 10 bases and J by 2 bases, with 7 bases of the junction left unmatched. CDR3 size: 13 residues. The CDR3 sequence is CATAGQVPYEQYF. The CDR3 nucleotides are TGTGCCACCGCGGGACAGGTCCCCTACGAGCAGTACTTC.

The V call is TRBV19, the J call TRBJ2-1; D unclear. Germline V gene data show CDR1 as LNHDA and CDR2 as SQIVND (reference sequence). This CDR3 has 15 amino acids. Trimming shortened V by 11 bases and J by 6 bases, and 23 bases separated the two germline ends. The CDR3: CASKPGSRSLNEQFF. DNA of the CDR3: TGTGCCTCCAAGCCTGGGTCAAGGTCCCTCAATGAGCAGTTCTTC.

There are a few counts of this clone. The chain has TRBV30 and TRBJ2-5; D tentatively fits TRBD1 or TRBD2 (5 bases each). Germline V CDR1 and CDR2: GTSNPN, SVGIG (reference sequence). V shed 4 bases and J shed 5 bases, with 8 bases lying between them. The CDR3 runs to 11 residues. In nucleotides, the CDR3 is TGTGCCTGGACCGGGGCGGAGACCCAGTACTTC. Translating it yields CAWTGAETQYF.